This T cell receptor beta chain emerged from a study of blood T cell repertoires in COVID-19. Overall study: Material from acute and convalescent COVID-19 was sourced from the United States, Italy and Spain. The analysed material was cDNA or gDNA that came from T cells, B-cell-depleted T cells, or PBMCs.

After removal of 3 bases from V and 6 bases from J, the junction contained 9 bases not matched to a gene. Germline CDR1 and CDR2: SGHDN and FVKESK. This CDR3 region has 16 residues. Authors' methods: Amplification of reference gene primers provided the estimated nucleated cell counts. Profiled with immunoSEQ multiplex PCR; TCRdb holds only in-frame clones, not every one. V and J calls and clone size follow that table, whereas D and trimming were derived from the DNA. Among a few hundred thousand clones, less than 90% were seen once, and the ten largest hold 4% to 6%. The receptor comes from a woman aged 55-70 years who had recovered from COVID-19. The chain combines TRBV14 with TRBJ1-4, with TRBD1 matching 8 bases. Material for sequencing was peripheral blood. The CDR3 reads CASSHLLQGEDEKLFF. The CDR3 DNA follows: TGTGCCAGCAGCCACCTCTTACAGGGGGAAGATGAAAAACTGTTTTTT.